These T cell receptor beta chains were read from a single sample in a study of blood T cell repertoires in COVID-19. The repertoire was sequenced with immunoSEQ multiplex PCR; TCRdb's copy has only in-frame clones and lacks some. This repertoire shows about 68,000 clones, roughly 89% found once; its top ten account for 7% to 10%. The sample comprised peripheral blood. Every receptor here comes from a man in his forties or fifties with active COVID-19. Both conserved end residues are part of each CDR3. The D gene is left open where the match is weak. Where a row states a size, it is once, few, many or the class of an expanded clone; other rows omit it.

cdr3_length	d_call	j_call	clone_size	v_call	cdr3_aa	cdr3_nt
15	TRBD1	TRBJ1-1	-	TRBV6-5	CASSRRDRGNTEAFF	TGTGCCAGCAGCCGCCGGGACAGGGGGAACACTGAAGCTTTCTTT
16	-	TRBJ1-1	-	TRBV14	CASSQGSFSGYTEAFF	TGTGCCAGCAGCCAAGGGTCTTTTTCGGGGTACACTGAAGCTTTCTTT
15	TRBD2	TRBJ2-5	-	TRBV5-1	CASSLGLAGAETQYF	TGCGCCAGCAGCTTGGGTCTAGCGGGGGCGGAGACCCAGTACTTC
14	TRBD1	TRBJ1-1	-	TRBV3-1/TRBV3-2	CASSPGQGDTEAFF	TGTGCCAGCAGCCCTGGACAGGGCGACACTGAAGCTTTCTTT
15	-	TRBJ1-2	once	TRBV30	CAWTRGWAPNYGYTF	TGTGCCTGGACAAGGGGGTGGGCGCCGAACTATGGCTACACCTTC
15	TRBD1	TRBJ1-6	once	TRBV27	CATGSRQGGNSPLHF	TGTGCCACCGGGAGTCGACAGGGTGGTAATTCACCCCTCCACTTT
11	-	TRBJ2-5	-	TRBV19	CASSTGETQYF	TGTGCCAGTAGTACCGGGGAGACCCAGTACTTC
14	-	TRBJ2-1	-	TRBV11-3	CASSLDEQGDEQFF	TGTGCCAGCAGCTTAGATGAGCAAGGGGATGAGCAGTTCTTC
15	-	TRBJ2-7	-	TRBV5-1	CASSLQGTPVTEQYF	TGCGCCAGCAGCTTGCAGGGGACACCGGTGACCGAGCAGTACTTC
15	TRBD1	TRBJ1-3	-	TRBV6-2/TRBV6-3	CASSTTGGSGNTIYF	TGTGCCAGCAGTACCACAGGGGGCTCTGGAAACACCATATATTTT
15	-	TRBJ1-1	-	TRBV4-2	CASSQGRAVGTEAFF	TGTGCCAGCAGCCAAGGCAGGGCCGTTGGCACTGAAGCTTTCTTT
17	TRBD2	TRBJ2-2	-	TRBV13	CASSFKRGGINTGELFF	TGTGCCAGCAGCTTTAAGCGGGGGGGCATCAACACCGGGGAGCTGTTTTTT
14	-	TRBJ1-5	-	TRBV5-1	CASSLDGGNQPQHF	TGCGCCAGCAGCTTGGATGGAGGGAATCAGCCCCAGCATTTT
16	-	TRBJ1-3	-	TRBV2	CASSEEGVRTGNTIYF	TGTGCCAGCAGTGAAGAGGGGGTCAGGACTGGAAACACCATATATTTT
16	TRBD1	TRBJ2-2	-	TRBV9	CASSPQTGQYTGELFF	TGTGCCAGCAGCCCGCAGACAGGGCAGTACACCGGGGAGCTGTTTTTT
13	-	TRBJ1-5	-	TRBV3-1/TRBV3-2	CASSDRDSQPQHF	TGTGCCAGCAGTGACCGGGACTCTCAGCCCCAGCATTTT
14	-	TRBJ2-1	-	TRBV6-1	CASSEEMRYNEQFF	TGTGCCAGCAGTGAAGAGATGAGGTACAATGAGCAGTTCTTC